This T cell receptor (beta chain) was obtained from a study of blood T cell repertoires in COVID-19. Overall study: Samples came from the United States, Italy and Spain, spanning acute and convalescent COVID-19.

Trimming took 5 bases from V and 4 from J, leaving 18 bases between them. Germline loops: CDR1 SGHVS, CDR2 FNYEAQ. The CDR3 has 15 residues. How the authors handled the data: Nucleated cell counts were estimated from reference gene primer amplification. The method was immunoSEQ multiplex PCR; TCRdb's version includes in-frame clones alone and lacks a portion of them. Clone size and V and J calls were adopted from that table, with D and trimming inferred from the DNA. The data show fewer than 200,000 clones, with roughly 80% seen just once and approximately 12% held by the top ten. Input material: peripheral blood. The sequence derives from a woman at least 80 years old with COVID-19, enrolled during active disease. The V and J genes are TRBV7-6 and TRBJ2-7; possible D gene TRBD1, 6 bases. In DNA form, the CDR3 reads TGTGCCAGCAGCCTAAGGACAGCCGATTTATACGAGCAGTACTTC. Encoded protein: CASSLRTADLYEQYF.